A single sample is the source of the 23 T cell receptor beta chains below, sequenced in a study of cytomegalovirus exposure and HLA in healthy donors. The PCR ran on 60 Vbeta and 13 Jbeta primers. Produced via immunoSEQ multiplex PCR; TCRdb's table is partial and in-frame only. The repertoire holds about 140,000 clones, roughly 79% seen once, with 1.5% to 2% in the top ten. The sample comprised PBMCs. The receptors derive from a woman aged 40 to 55 in good health and CMV-seronegative.

This chain links TRBV6-5 with TRBJ2-6; 9 nucleotides match TRBD1. Losses at the gene ends were 10 bases for V and 0 bases for J; bases not matched to a gene: 4. The CDR3 has 15 residues. The V gene's germline CDR1 is MNHEY and CDR2 SVGAGI. CDR3 DNA: TGTGCCACCCGACAGGGGGTCTCTGGGGCCAACGTCCTGACTTTC. This codes for CATRQGVSGANVLTF.

Here the CDR3 reads CASSQSLYLAGSKQFF. Here the CDR3 DNA reads TGCGCCAGCAGTCAATCTTTATATCTAGCGGGATCAAAGCAGTTCTTC. This sequence joins TRBV23-1 and TRBJ2-1, with 9 bases that match TRBD2. TRBV23-1 is designated an ORF whose function remains uncertain. The CDR3 is 16 amino acids. V gave up 0 bases and J gave up 11 bases; unmatched junction bases: 11.

This clone was detected a few times. The V and J genes are TRBV28 and TRBJ2-5, with D uncertain. V gave up 6 bases and J gave up 4 bases, with 12 bases separating them. Germline V gives CDR1 MDHEN, CDR2 SYDVKM. The CDR3 spans 13 residues. CDR3 sequence (DNA): TGTGCCAGCAGCATACAAGTCCTAGAGACCCAGTACTTC. Encoded protein: CASSIQVLETQYF. The full variable domain, completed using reference TRBV28 and TRBJ2-5, is DVKVTQSSRYLVKRTGEKVFLECVQDMDHENMFWYRQDPGLGLRLIYFSYDVKMKEKGDIPEGYSVSREKKERFSLILESASTNQTSMYLCASSIQVLETQYFGPGTRLLVL.

The rearrangement links TRBV14 to TRBJ1-6, with TRBD1 matching over 8 bases. The CDR3 length is 13 residues. J gave up 8 bases and V 5 bases, and 2 bases lay outside the gene matches. Looked up from germline, CDR1 is SGHDN and CDR2 is FVKESK. The CDR3 sequence is CASSLTGDSPLHF. Here the CDR3 DNA reads TGTGCCAGCAGCTTGACAGGGGATTCACCCCTCCACTTT. The whole variable domain, filled in from reference TRBV14 and TRBJ1-6, reads EAGVTQFPSHSVIEKGQTVTLRCDPISGHDNLYWYRRVMGKEIKFLLHFVKESKQDESGMPNNRFLAERTGGTYSTLKVQPAELEDSGVYFCASSLTGDSPLHFGNGTRLTVT.

This chain joins TRBV4-1 and TRBJ1-4; D unresolved. The ends were cut back, 6 bases at V and 0 bases at J, with 11 bases in the middle. CDR1 MGHRA and CDR2 YSYEKL come from the germline V gene. CDR3 length: 15 amino acids. The CDR3 bases are TGCGCCAGCAGTAGCGGGCTTGCAACTAATGAAAAACTGTTTTTT. It encodes CASSSGLATNEKLFF.

This chain connects TRBV9 to TRBJ2-1; 7 bases are shared with TRBD2. This CDR3 comprises 16 residues. Losses at the gene ends were 0 bases for V and 7 bases for J; bases not matched to a gene: 10. The germline V gene has CDR1 SGDLS and CDR2 YYNGEE. Here the CDR3 reads CASSVAAGAEGNEQFF. The CDR3 DNA reads as TGTGCCAGCAGCGTAGCCGCGGGAGCGGAGGGGAATGAGCAGTTCTTC.

Points on this clone: The same CDR3 also results from other DNA sequences found in this sample. This chain links TRBV6-5 with TRBJ1-6, with 7 bases that match TRBD1. Germline CDR1 and CDR2: MNHEY and SVGAGI. The CDR3 has 14 residues. J gave up 7 bases and V 2 bases, and 2 bases lay outside the gene matches. CDR3 sequence (DNA): TGTGCCAGCAGTTACAGGGGGCCCAATTCACCCCTCCACTTT. Encoded protein: CASSYRGPNSPLHF.

The J gene is TRBJ1-2, the V gene TRBV28; no firm D call. Between the trimmed V and J ends, which lost 10 bases and 8 bases, there was a span of 29 bases. The CDR3 is 16 residues long. The germline CDR1 and CDR2 sequences are MDHEN and SYDVKM. CDR3 sequence: CATKSREQTRVVGYTF. CDR3 nucleotides: TGTGCCACCAAGTCAAGGGAACAGACTAGGGTTGTAGGCTACACCTTC.

This chain joins TRBV9 and TRBJ2-5, with a possible D match to TRBD2 (5 bases). Looked up from germline, CDR1 is SGDLS and CDR2 is YYNGEE. V lost 0 bases and J lost 5, with 5 bases in between. This CDR3 is 12 amino acids long. The CDR3 DNA reads TGTGCCAGCAGCGTAGGGGAGGAGACCCAGTACTTC. Its protein is CASSVGEETQYF.

The chain recombines TRBV6-1 with TRBJ2-3, with no clear D. Trimming pared 8 bases from V and 2 bases from J, leaving 17 bases between. The germline CDR1 and CDR2 sequences are MNHNS and SASEGT. This CDR3 region has 15 residues. CDR3 sequence (DNA): TGTGCCAGCGGGCTCAGCCCCATTACCACAGATACGCAGTATTTT. Protein product: CASGLSPITTDTQYF.

In the case of this clone: One end of the junction fails to match germline, which may point to a read error. CDR3 sequence (DNA): TGTTCCAGCAGCTTAGGGTCTGCGGGGGATACGCAGTATTTT. It translates to CSSSLGSAGDTQYF. The V call is TRBV7-9, the J call TRBJ2-3; D perhaps matches TRBD2 (6 bases). CDR3 length equals 14 residues. In germline, CDR1 is SEHNR, CDR2 FQNEAQ (reference sequence).

The chain employs TRBV29-1 and TRBJ1-1; D is ambiguous. V was shortened by 4 bases and J by 12 bases, with 15 bases between the two germline ends. CDR1 is SQVTM, CDR2 ANQGSEA, per germline. This CDR3 spans 11 amino acids. CDR3 residues: CSVVGILGTFF. As DNA, the CDR3 is TGCAGCGTTGTGGGGATCCTCGGGACTTTCTTT. Filled out from reference TRBV29-1 and TRBJ1-1, the complete variable domain reads SAVISQKPSRDICQRGTSLTIQCQVDSQVTMMFWYRQQPGQSLTLIATANQGSEATYESGFVIDKFPISRPNLTFSTLTVSNMSPEDSSIYLCSVVGILGTFFGQGTRLTVV.

The rearrangement links TRBV7-8 to TRBJ2-5; D is ambiguous. The CDR3 contains 13 residues. V was clipped by 3 bases and J by 3 bases, with 8 bases between them. Looked up from germline, CDR1 is SGHVS and CDR2 is FQNEAQ. The CDR3 loop reads CASSFGHKETQYF. For the CDR3, the DNA is TGTGCCAGCAGCTTTGGCCACAAAGAGACCCAGTACTTC.

This clone was seen only once. The chain recombines TRBV29-1 with TRBJ2-7, with TRBD1 matching 8 bases. The CDR3 length is 13 residues. Germline CDR1 is SQVTM and CDR2 is ANQGSEA. V dropped 5 bases and J dropped 4; count of bases not matched to a gene: 7. The DNA of the CDR3 is TGCAGCGTTCTGGACAGGGTGGGGTACGAGCAGTACTTC. Its translation is CSVLDRVGYEQYF.

The chain employs TRBV18 and TRBJ1-2; no clear D. The germline CDR1 and CDR2 sequences are KGHSH and LQKENI. V was pared by 1 base and J by 2 bases, with 8 bases between. The CDR3 extends over 14 amino acids. The CDR3 here is CASSPLEKNYGYTF. The CDR3 bases are TGTGCCAGCTCACCACTAGAGAAAAACTATGGCTACACCTTC. Together with reference TRBV18 and TRBJ1-2, the CDR3 gives the full variable domain: NAGVMQNPRHLVRRRGQEARLRCSPMKGHSHVYWYRQLPEEGLKFMVYLQKENIIDESGMPKERFSAEFPKEGPSILRIQQVVRGDSAAYFCASSPLEKNYGYTFGSGTRLTVV.

The genes are TRBV9 and TRBJ2-1; 7 positions agree with TRBD1. The trim removed 2 bases at V and 4 bases at J, leaving 6 bases unmatched. CDR1 is SGDLS and CDR2 is YYNGEE in the germline V gene. The CDR3 covers 15 residues. CDR3 protein: CASSVGWDSYNEQFF. The CDR3 DNA follows: TGTGCCAGCAGCGTGGGGTGGGACAGTTACAATGAGCAGTTCTTC.

This clone was detected only once. This chain connects TRBV2 to TRBJ2-7, with no clear D. V was clipped by 6 bases and J by 3 bases, with 12 bases between them. Looked up from germline, CDR1 is SNHLY and CDR2 is FYNNEI. This CDR3 is 13 amino acids long. In DNA, the CDR3 is TGTGCCAGCAGGATCTCTACCGTCTACGAGCAGTACTTC. This codes for CASRISTVYEQYF.

To note about this clone: No conserved phenylalanine or tryptophan ends this CDR3, so it is likely a read error. The rearrangement uses TRBV18 and TRBJ1-2; D is perhaps TRBD1 (6 bases). V lost 3 bases, J lost 4 bases, and 9 bases lay in between. Germline V CDR1 and CDR2: KGHSH, LQKENI. The CDR3 has 13 residues. CDR3 bases: TGTGCCAGCTCACCTACAGGGAGCTATGGCTACACCTCC. It specifies CASSPTGSYGYTS.

The chain is built from TRBV30 and TRBJ1-3; 7 bases agree with TRBD1. CDR3 length: 16 amino acids. V lost 4 bases and J lost 3; bases outside the gene matches: 12. Germline V CDR1 and CDR2: GTSNPN, SVGIG (reference sequence). CDR3: CAWTRTIDRDGNTIYF. The CDR3 DNA reads TGTGCCTGGACCAGAACCATCGACAGGGATGGAAACACCATATATTTT.

The chain employs TRBV2 and TRBJ2-5, with D possibly TRBD1 on 5 matching bases. The J call may be incorrect, as the DNA end agrees better with TRBJ2-7. CDR1 and CDR2 (germline): SNHLY, FYNNEI. The length of the CDR3 is 13 residues. CDR3 bases: TGTGCCAGCAAGTCCGACAGTACCTACGAGCAGTACTTC. Translated: CASKSDSTYEQYF.

The chain couples TRBV11-1 to TRBJ1-2, with TRBD1 matching 9 bases. The CDR3 is 17 residues long. CDR1 is SGHAT and CDR2 is FQDESV in the germline V gene (reference sequence). V was clipped by 5 bases and J by 4 bases; unmatched bases: 14. For the CDR3, the DNA is TGTGCCAGCAGCCCTACCCCGGGACAGGGCAATACCTATGGCTACACCTTC. It translates to CASSPTPGQGNTYGYTF.

CDR3 nucleotide sequence: TGTGCCAGCAGTGAAAACAGTTGGTACACTGAAGCTTTCTTT. Residues: CASSENSWYTEAFF. This chain joins TRBV6-1 and TRBJ1-1; D unclear. The CDR3 is 14 amino acids. Germline V gene data show CDR1 as MNHNS and CDR2 as SASEGT. Trimming shortened V by 2 bases and J by 3 bases, and 10 bases separated the two germline ends.

V usage is TRBV28 and J usage is TRBJ1-6, with TRBD1 matching 9 bases. The V and J ends lost 6 bases and 8 bases, in that order; junction bases with no gene match: 8. This CDR3 is built from 15 residues. Looked up from germline, CDR1 is MDHEN and CDR2 is SYDVKM. CDR3 sequence: CASRGTGQGYSPLHF. The CDR3 bases are TGTGCCAGCAGAGGAACCGGACAGGGGTATTCACCCCTCCACTTT. The full variable domain, completed using reference TRBV28 and TRBJ1-6, is DVKVTQSSRYLVKRTGEKVFLECVQDMDHENMFWYRQDPGLGLRLIYFSYDVKMKEKGDIPEGYSVSREKKERFSLILESASTNQTSMYLCASRGTGQGYSPLHFGNGTRLTVT.